These T cell receptor beta chains were read from a single sample in a study of shared clonotypes between healthy human individuals. The table came from immunoSEQ multiplex PCR; TCRdb's copy has only in-frame clones and leaves some out. The repertoire includes about 1.1 million clones, 75% to 80% of them detected once, and under 0.6% sits in the top ten. The sequenced sample consisted of memory CD4+ T cells from PBMCs. The source is a man between 18 and 35 years old in good health. Some clones in this sample may be carry-over from other donors' samples. Both conserved end residues are part of each CDR3. A D gene is named only where the DNA matches it firmly. Clone sizes are given selectively: once, few, many, or a class where the clone is expanded.

v_call: TRBV9; d_call: TRBD2; clone_size: many; j_call: TRBJ2-1; cdr3_aa: CASSSRLAGNNEQFF; cdr3_nt: TGTGCCAGCAGCTCCCGACTAGCGGGGAACAATGAGCAGTTCTTC
v_call: TRBV5-4; d_call: -; clone_size: -; j_call: TRBJ2-7; cdr3_aa: CASTLWGEEQYF; cdr3_nt: TGTGCCAGCACCCTGTGGGGGGAGGAGCAGTACTTC
v_call: TRBV25-1; d_call: -; clone_size: few; j_call: TRBJ1-4; cdr3_aa: CASSASTRVLFF; cdr3_nt: TGTGCCAGCAGTGCCTCAACTCGGGTCCTGTTTTTT
v_call: TRBV6-1; d_call: -; clone_size: -; j_call: TRBJ2-3; cdr3_aa: CASSESSFGTDTQYF; cdr3_nt: TGTGCCAGCAGTGAATCCTCGTTCGGCACAGATACGCAGTATTTT
v_call: TRBV9; d_call: TRBD1; clone_size: -; j_call: TRBJ1-2; cdr3_aa: CASSARGQGAFFGYTF; cdr3_nt: TGTGCCAGCAGCGCCCGGGGACAGGGGGCTTTCTTTGGCTACACCTTC
v_call: TRBV7-2; d_call: -; clone_size: -; j_call: TRBJ2-3; cdr3_aa: CASSLEGLSADTQYF; cdr3_nt: TGTGCCAGCAGCTTAGAGGGACTTTCGGCAGATACGCAGTATTTT
v_call: TRBV7-2; d_call: TRBD1; clone_size: -; j_call: TRBJ2-1; cdr3_aa: CASSPDRGRNEQFF; cdr3_nt: TGTGCCAGCAGCCCTGACAGGGGGCGAAATGAGCAGTTCTTC
v_call: TRBV14; d_call: -; clone_size: -; j_call: TRBJ2-1; cdr3_aa: CASSQDLAGRLEFF; cdr3_nt: TGTGCCAGCAGCCAAGATTTAGCTGGACGGCTGGAGTTCTTC
v_call: TRBV5-1; d_call: TRBD2; clone_size: -; j_call: TRBJ2-1; cdr3_aa: CASSLPLAGRDEQFF; cdr3_nt: TGCGCCAGCAGCTTACCTCTAGCGGGGCGGGATGAGCAGTTCTTC
v_call: TRBV19; d_call: TRBD1; clone_size: -; j_call: TRBJ2-5; cdr3_aa: CASSARGRRETQYF; cdr3_nt: TGTGCCAGTAGTGCCAGGGGGCGTCGAGAGACCCAGTACTTC
v_call: TRBV7-9; d_call: -; clone_size: -; j_call: TRBJ2-2; cdr3_aa: CASRRGTDTGELFF; cdr3_nt: TGTGCCAGCCGCCGAGGGACGGACACCGGGGAGCTGTTTTTT
v_call: TRBV6-1; d_call: TRBD1; clone_size: -; j_call: TRBJ2-7; cdr3_aa: CASSETGAWDYEQYF; cdr3_nt: TGTGCCAGCAGTGAGACAGGGGCCTGGGACTACGAGCAGTACTTC
v_call: TRBV5-4; d_call: TRBD1; clone_size: -; j_call: TRBJ1-6; cdr3_aa: CASSFQGDNSPLHF; cdr3_nt: TGTGCCAGCAGCTTTCAGGGGGATAATTCACCCCTCCACTTT
v_call: TRBV6-4; d_call: TRBD2; clone_size: -; j_call: TRBJ2-7; cdr3_aa: CASSYLAGGYEQYF; cdr3_nt: TGTGCCAGCAGTTATCTAGCGGGAGGCTACGAGCAGTACTTC
v_call: TRBV9; d_call: -; clone_size: -; j_call: TRBJ2-7; cdr3_aa: CASSPHFFSPYEQYF; cdr3_nt: TGTGCCAGCAGCCCCCACTTTTTTTCCCCCTACGAGCAGTACTTC
v_call: TRBV6-1; d_call: -; clone_size: -; j_call: TRBJ1-1; cdr3_aa: CASRKGNMNTEAFF; cdr3_nt: TGTGCCAGCAGGAAGGGGAACATGAACACTGAAGCTTTCTTT
v_call: TRBV11-3; d_call: TRBD2; clone_size: -; j_call: TRBJ2-3; cdr3_aa: CASSTGTSGRSDTQYF; cdr3_nt: TGTGCCAGCAGCACGGGGACTAGCGGGAGGTCAGATACGCAGTATTTT
v_call: TRBV5-1; d_call: -; clone_size: few; j_call: TRBJ2-1; cdr3_aa: CASTLLGTGNEQFF; cdr3_nt: TGCGCCAGCACCCTGTTAGGGACTGGTAATGAGCAGTTCTTC
v_call: TRBV28; d_call: TRBD1; clone_size: -; j_call: TRBJ2-7; cdr3_aa: CASSHGTGARANEQYF; cdr3_nt: TGTGCCAGCAGCCATGGGACAGGGGCACGCGCGAACGAGCAGTACTTC
v_call: TRBV27; d_call: TRBD2; clone_size: -; j_call: TRBJ2-1; cdr3_aa: CASSLGREFDEQFF; cdr3_nt: TGTGCCAGCAGTTTAGGGCGGGAGTTCGATGAGCAGTTCTTC
v_call: TRBV6-6; d_call: TRBD1; clone_size: -; j_call: TRBJ1-1; cdr3_aa: CASSLRGQVVRAFF; cdr3_nt: TGTGCCAGCAGTTTACGGGGACAGGTGGTTAGAGCTTTCTTT
v_call: TRBV25-1; d_call: -; clone_size: once; j_call: TRBJ2-1; cdr3_aa: CASRRPTSLRGGNEQFF; cdr3_nt: TGTGCCAGCAGGAGACCCACTAGTCTCCGGGGAGGCAATGAGCAGTTCTTC
v_call: TRBV12-5; d_call: TRBD1; clone_size: -; j_call: TRBJ2-5; cdr3_aa: CASGPGTGPKRATQYF; cdr3_nt: TGTGCTAGTGGCCCCGGGACAGGCCCTAAGAGAGCGACCCAGTACTTC
v_call: TRBV5-1; d_call: -; clone_size: -; j_call: TRBJ2-1; cdr3_aa: CASSAGDSYNEQFF; cdr3_nt: TGCGCCAGCAGCGCGGGGGACAGTTACAATGAGCAGTTCTTC
v_call: TRBV7-9; d_call: -; clone_size: -; j_call: TRBJ2-7; cdr3_aa: CASSLGRGLRGPSYEQYF; cdr3_nt: TGTGCCAGCAGCTTAGGGAGAGGTTTGCGGGGGCCCTCCTACGAGCAGTACTTC
v_call: TRBV6-6; d_call: TRBD1; clone_size: -; j_call: TRBJ1-5; cdr3_aa: CASSYSQGADQPQHF; cdr3_nt: TGTGCCAGCAGTTACTCGCAGGGGGCGGATCAGCCCCAGCATTTT
v_call: TRBV18; d_call: -; clone_size: many; j_call: TRBJ2-5; cdr3_aa: CASSPLGQETQYF; cdr3_nt: TGTGCCAGCTCACCACTAGGTCAAGAGACCCAGTACTTC